The present entry profiles one T cell receptor (beta chain) with its context. No antigen is known for it. Since the CDR3 does not end with the conserved phenylalanine or tryptophan, this likely comes from a read error. The limits of the CDR3 on the DNA are not certain, so only TCRdb's listed CDR3 is given. The CDR3 spans 13 amino acids, including both terminal residues. Germline V gene lookup returns CDR1 SGHVS and CDR2 FNYEAQ. The data belong to a study of CD8+CD57+ T cells in acquired aplastic anemia. Study in general: Isolated CD4+ and CD8+ cells, once sorted, yielded DNA averaging around 3.1 ug.

Study observations and caveats: A significant difference in CD8+ Simpson's diversity between patients and controls was not found. Both patients and controls carried the same twenty-nine CD8+ CDR3 sequences.

The study profiled TCR beta VDJ and CDR3 using genomic DNA as template. MiXCR, run by TCRdb on the reads, gives a single entry per CDR3 protein. The data show hundreds of thousands of distinct CDR3 sequences, with roughly 82% seen just once and 40% to 55% held by the top ten. Patients who underwent sequencing had shown CD8+CD57+ cell expansion by flow cytometry. Patients uniformly had severe acquired aplastic anemia. Sequenced input: sorted CD4+, CD8+, or CD8+CD57+ T cells (not recorded which) from PBMCs. The chain combines TRBV7-6 with TRBJ2-1; the D call in the table, TRBD2, was not verified against the DNA. The source of this sequence is a human donor with aplastic anemia. CDR3 amino acids: CASSLGSYNSPLH.